The 22 T cell receptor beta chains presented below share a single source sample, sequenced in a study of graft-versus-host responses after intestinal transplantation listed by TCRdb under 2021. The library was built by means of the immunoSEQ multiplex PCR assay. TCRdb retrieved this table from immuneACCESS and kept in-frame rearrangements only. Not all clones are present; in checked studies, unresolved V genes account for under half, and no reason is known for the remainder. In this sample the table shows approximately 76,000 clones, about 87% of which occur a single time. Approximately 0.39% of the sample goes to the ten largest clones. Antigens for these TCRs are unknown. This specimen's time point label, interpreted: cells obtained before transplantation from donor or recipient. Sequenced material: unstimulated CD4+ T cells sorted from spleen or lymph node cells, taken before transplant. These receptors were taken from a human donor who was the organ donor for an intestinal transplant.

V gene TRBV6-4 combines with J gene TRBJ1-6; tentatively, D is TRBD1 (6 bases). Germline CDR1 is MRHNA and CDR2 is SNTAGT. Trimming removed 10 bases from V and 7 bases from J, with 29 bases in between. The CDR3 runs 18 residues. CDR3 sequence reads: CATLRLDRRKRRNSPLHF. The CDR3 DNA reads TGTGCCACCCTTCGGCTTGACAGGCGTAAAAGACGCAATTCACCCCTCCACTTT.

This chain uses TRBV7-8 with TRBJ1-1; D not certain. The CDR3 is made up of 14 amino acids. Germline V gene sequence: CDR1 SGHVS, CDR2 FQNEAQ. The V end was cut by 5 bases, the J end by 7 bases, with 17 bases between. The CDR3 protein is CASSLGNRDLEAFF. In DNA form, the CDR3 reads TGTGCCAGCAGCCTAGGAAACAGAGACCTTGAAGCTTTCTTT.

The V and J genes are TRBV7-2 and TRBJ1-3; D possibly corresponds to TRBD1 (6 bases). This CDR3 has 16 amino acids. Germline V CDR1 and CDR2: SGHTA, FQGNSA. The V gene lost 5 bases and the J gene lost 0 bases, with 14 bases spanning the gap. The CDR3 is CASSKNRASSGNTIYF. The CDR3 DNA is TGTGCCAGCAGCAAAAACAGGGCCTCCTCTGGAAACACCATATATTTT.

The chain's CDR3 is CASSLRPGQGNTIYF. The CDR3 coding sequence is TGTGCCAGCAGTTTAAGGCCGGGACAGGGAAACACCATATATTTT. The chain combines TRBV28 with TRBJ1-3, with 7 nucleotides matching TRBD1. With V trimmed by 2 bases and J by 4 bases, 5 bases remained unmatched. Germline V CDR1 and CDR2: MDHEN, SYDVKM. The CDR3 has 15 residues.

This chain links TRBV2 with TRBJ2-4; the match to TRBD1 covers 7 bases. Unmatched junction bases numbered 3, after V lost 2 bases and J lost 8 bases. The CDR3 runs to 13 residues. Germline V gene sequence: CDR1 SNHLY, CDR2 FYNNEI. CDR3 in amino acids: CASSERGQDIQYF. The CDR3 nucleotides are TGTGCCAGCAGTGAAAGGGGGCAAGACATTCAGTACTTC.

The J gene is TRBJ2-4, the V gene TRBV7-2; 8 bases agree with TRBD1. The CDR3 contains 17 residues. Germline loops: CDR1 SGHTA, CDR2 FQGNSA. With V trimmed by 4 bases and J by 0 bases, 8 bases remained unmatched. CDR3 sequence reads: CASSSPGQVKAKNIQYF. The DNA for the CDR3 is TGTGCCAGCAGCTCCCCGGGACAGGTTAAAGCCAAAAACATTCAGTACTTC.

V and J are TRBV28 and TRBJ1-5; 10 bases align to TRBD1. Germline CDR1 and CDR2: MDHEN and SYDVKM. V lost 5 bases to trimming and J lost 7 bases; unmatched junction nucleotides: 11. This CDR3 spans 16 amino acids. CDR3 coding DNA: TGTGCCAGCAGTCTCGGGACAGGGGTAAGGTGGCAGCCCCAGCATTTT. Its translation is CASSLGTGVRWQPQHF.

The rearrangement uses TRBV2 and TRBJ1-6, with 10 bases lining up with TRBD1. The CDR3 is 14 amino acids. The J segment lost 9 bases and the V segment lost 3 bases, leaving 2 bases of the junction unmatched. Germline V gives CDR1 SNHLY, CDR2 FYNNEI. The CDR3 DNA sequence: TGTGCCAGCAGTGAGGACAGGGGGTTTTCACCCCTCCACTTT. Translated, it gives CASSEDRGFSPLHF.

The chain uses TRBV5-1 and TRBJ1-2, with unresolved D. V shed 0 bases and J shed 5 bases, with 14 bases lying between them. Germline CDR1 SGHRS, CDR2 YFSETQ. The CDR3 is made up of 15 amino acids. Here the CDR3 DNA reads TGCGCCAGCAGCTTGGTTCCGGGTCAGACTTATGGCTACACCTTC. The encoded protein is CASSLVPGQTYGYTF.

The chain recombines TRBV27 with TRBJ1-4; D possibly corresponds to TRBD1 (5 bases). V shed 8 bases and J shed 8 bases, with 21 bases lying between them. CDR1 is MNHEY, CDR2 SMNVEV, per germline (reference sequence). CDR3 length equals 15 residues. The CDR3 DNA sequence: TGTGCCAGCCGACCATTTGGGAGGGAGGGGGAAAAACTGTTTTTT. It specifies CASRPFGREGEKLFF.

The table lists this clone with a few counts. The chain joins TRBV7-2 to TRBJ2-5; no clear D gene. Trimming took off 6 bases at V and 4 bases at J, with 12 bases between the two ends. The CDR3 length is 13 residues. Germline CDR1 SGHTA, CDR2 FQGNSA. In DNA form, the CDR3 reads TGTGCCAGCAGATTCAGGAACGGAGAGACCCAGTACTTC. Translation gives CASRFRNGETQYF. Supplemented by reference TRBV7-2 and TRBJ2-5, the full variable domain reads GAGVSQSPSNKVTEKGKDVELRCDPISGHTALYWYRQSLGQGLEFLIYFQGNSAPDKSGLPSDRFSAERTGGSVSTLTIQRTQQEDSAVYLCASRFRNGETQYFGPGTRLLVL.

This clone has only one observation. The chain uses TRBV14 and TRBJ1-6; TRBD1 matches at 8 bases. V lost 4 bases to trimming and J lost 6 bases; unmatched junction nucleotides: 5. From germline, CDR1 is SGHDN and CDR2 FVKESK. This CDR3 region has 15 residues. The CDR3 nucleotides are TGTGCCAGCAGCCGGGGGACAGGATCTAATTCACCCCTCCACTTT. Encoded protein: CASSRGTGSNSPLHF. Full variable domain (remainder filled in from reference TRBV14 and TRBJ1-6): EAGVTQFPSHSVIEKGQTVTLRCDPISGHDNLYWYRRVMGKEIKFLLHFVKESKQDESGMPNNRFLAERTGGTYSTLKVQPAELEDSGVYFCASSRGTGSNSPLHFGNGTRLTVT.

This chain links TRBV28 with TRBJ2-2; TRBD1 agrees at 9 bases. V gave up 4 bases and J gave up 2 bases; unmatched junction bases: 11. Germline CDR1 and CDR2: MDHEN and SYDVKM. The CDR3 sequence is 18 residues long. The CDR3 region has the DNA TGTGCCAGCAGTTCCCCCGCCCTGACAGGGGGAAACACCGGGGAGCTGTTTTTT. It encodes CASSSPALTGGNTGELFF.

This clone was picked up a small number of times. V and J are TRBV9 and TRBJ2-3, with D unresolved. Germline-derived CDR1 and CDR2 are SGDLS and YYNGEE. The CDR3 runs to 13 residues. The germline V and J ends were trimmed by 0 bases and 2 bases, with 4 bases remaining between them. DNA of the CDR3: TGTGCCAGCAGCGTAGACAACACAGATACGCAGTATTTT. Translated, it gives CASSVDNTDTQYF.

The V and J genes are TRBV15 and TRBJ1-4; possible D gene TRBD1, 5 bases. CDR1 is LNHNV, CDR2 YYDKDF, per germline (reference sequence). This CDR3 is built from 15 residues. The V gene lost 0 bases and the J gene lost 5 bases, with 10 bases spanning the gap. The CDR3 nucleotides are TGTGCCACCAGCAGAGACGGGGGGGTAAATGAAAAACTGTTTTTT. This encodes CATSRDGGVNEKLFF.

Concerning this clone itself: Other DNA sequences in this sample translate to the same CDR3. As DNA, the CDR3 is TGTGCCAGCAGCTTACAGGGCGAGCAGTACGTC. The encoded protein is CASSLQGEQYV. The chain combines TRBV5-5 with TRBJ2-7; a weak D match, TRBD1 (6 bases). V was trimmed by 2 bases and J by 6 bases, leaving 6 bases between them. Looked up from germline, CDR1 is SGHKS and CDR2 is YYEKEE (reference sequence). This CDR3 comprises 11 residues.

The chain combines TRBV7-2 with TRBJ1-6, with a weak D call TRBD1 (6 bases). This CDR3 is built from 17 residues. The germline V gene has CDR1 SGHTA and CDR2 FQGNSA. Trimming took 1 base from V and 9 from J, leaving 19 bases between them. The CDR3 sequence is CASSLGSRGLSGSPLHF. The CDR3 bases are TGTGCCAGCAGCTTAGGGAGCAGGGGATTAAGCGGTTCACCCCTCCACTTT.

The chain employs TRBV9 and TRBJ2-1; the match to TRBD2 covers 7 bases. In germline, CDR1 is SGDLS, CDR2 YYNGEE. V gave up 4 bases and J gave up 10 bases; unmatched junction bases: 14. The CDR3 is made up of 15 amino acids. CDR3 sequence reads: CASSLSGTTVAEQFF. The CDR3 DNA reads as TGTGCCAGCAGCCTCTCCGGGACTACCGTGGCCGAGCAGTTCTTC.

The V and J genes are TRBV23-1 and TRBJ1-6; 8 bases match TRBD1. TRBV23-1 falls under the ORF class, with uncertain function. The trim removed 6 bases at V and 8 bases at J, leaving 18 bases unmatched. The CDR3 runs 18 residues. The CDR3 DNA is TGCGCCAGCAGCCACCCTAGACAGGGGAGGTCTTCGGATTCACCCCTCCACTTT. It translates to CASSHPRQGRSSDSPLHF.

This clone was counted only a few times. The rearrangement joins TRBV28 to TRBJ1-3; maybe TRBD1 (6 bases). There are 14 residues in the CDR3. Trimming cost V 3 bases and J 1 base, with 7 bases left between them. Looked up from germline, CDR1 is MDHEN and CDR2 is SYDVKM. CDR3 bases: TGTGCCAGCAGTTTTACAGGGTCTGGAAACACCATATATTTT. Translation gives CASSFTGSGNTIYF.

The chain carries TRBV25-1 and TRBJ2-2; 8 nucleotides agree with TRBD2. Trimming cost V 4 bases and J 6 bases; bases outside gene matches: 13. The CDR3 covers 17 residues. Germline V gene sequence: CDR1 MGHDK, CDR2 SYGVNS. CDR3 coding DNA: TGTGCCAGCAGTGGATTACACAGCGGGGGCTTCGCCGGGGAGCTGTTTTTT. Its translation is CASSGLHSGGFAGELFF.

The rearrangement joins TRBV5-4 to TRBJ2-1; D unclear. Germline CDR1 is SGHNT and CDR2 is YYREEE (reference sequence). This CDR3 is built from 12 residues. V was clipped by 2 bases and J by 4 bases, with 4 bases between them. The CDR3 region is CASSFYYNEQFF. In nucleotides, the CDR3 is TGTGCCAGCAGCTTCTATTACAATGAGCAGTTCTTC.